A single TCR beta chain is shown here with its context. The assay was immunoSEQ multiplex PCR, and TCRdb's table has in-frame clones only and misses some. The sample holds more than 80,000 clones, 91% seen once. The data are from a study of T cell changes during pregnancy in multiple sclerosis. The junction had 7 bases not matched to a gene; V was cut back by 3 bases and J by 4 bases. The CDR3 runs 17 residues. Germline lookup yields CDR1 LNHNV and CDR2 YYDKDF (reference sequence). The sample in question was peripheral blood, obtained before pregnancy. This rearrangement joins TRBV15 to TRBJ2-2; 11 positions agree with TRBD1. This receptor was obtained from a female donor with multiple sclerosis, enrolled in a pregnancy study. CDR3 coding DNA: TGTGCCACCAGCAGGCTGACCGGGACAGGGGGCACCGGGGAGCTGTTTTTT. This gives the protein CATSRLTGTGGTGELFF.